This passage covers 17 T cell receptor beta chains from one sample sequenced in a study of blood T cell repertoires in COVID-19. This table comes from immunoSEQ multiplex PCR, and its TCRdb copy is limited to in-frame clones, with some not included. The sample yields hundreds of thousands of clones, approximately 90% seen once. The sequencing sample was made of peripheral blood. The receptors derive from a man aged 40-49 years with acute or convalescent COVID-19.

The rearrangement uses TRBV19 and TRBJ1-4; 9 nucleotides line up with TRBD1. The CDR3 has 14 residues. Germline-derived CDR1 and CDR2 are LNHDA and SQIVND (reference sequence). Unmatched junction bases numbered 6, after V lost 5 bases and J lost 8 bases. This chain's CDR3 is CASSPGTGREKLFF. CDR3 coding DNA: TGTGCCAGTAGTCCCGGGACAGGGAGAGAAAAACTGTTTTTT.

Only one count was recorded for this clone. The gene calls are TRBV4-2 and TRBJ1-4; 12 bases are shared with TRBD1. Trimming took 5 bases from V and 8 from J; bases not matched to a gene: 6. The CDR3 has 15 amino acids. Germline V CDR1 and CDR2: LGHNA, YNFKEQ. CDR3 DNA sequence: TGTGCCAGCAGCGTGGGACAGGGGGCCCGGGAAAAACTGTTTTTT. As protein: CASSVGQGAREKLFF.

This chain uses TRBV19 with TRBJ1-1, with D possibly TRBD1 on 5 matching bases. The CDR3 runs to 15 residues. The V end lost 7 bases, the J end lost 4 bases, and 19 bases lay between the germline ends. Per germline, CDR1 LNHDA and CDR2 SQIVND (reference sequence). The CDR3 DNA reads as TGTGCCAGTATCCTCCGGAGATTGGGGGGCACTGAAGCTTTCTTT. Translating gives CASILRRLGGTEAFF.

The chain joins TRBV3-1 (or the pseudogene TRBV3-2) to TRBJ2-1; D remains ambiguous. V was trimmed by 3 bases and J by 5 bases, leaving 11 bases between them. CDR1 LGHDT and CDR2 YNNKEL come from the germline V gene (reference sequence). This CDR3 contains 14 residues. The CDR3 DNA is TGTGCCAGCAGCCACCCATCGCGAGACAATGAGCAGTTCTTC. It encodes CASSHPSRDNEQFF.

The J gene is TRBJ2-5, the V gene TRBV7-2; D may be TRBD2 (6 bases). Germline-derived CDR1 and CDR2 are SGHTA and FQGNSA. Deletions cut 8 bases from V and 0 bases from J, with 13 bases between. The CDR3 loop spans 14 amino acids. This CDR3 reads CASGGARYQETQYF. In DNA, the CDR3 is TGTGCCAGCGGCGGGGCGCGGTACCAAGAGACCCAGTACTTC.

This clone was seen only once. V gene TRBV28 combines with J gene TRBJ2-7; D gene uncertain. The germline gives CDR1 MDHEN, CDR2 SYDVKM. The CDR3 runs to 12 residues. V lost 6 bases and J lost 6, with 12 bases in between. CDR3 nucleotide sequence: TGTGCCAGCAGCTTCCCAAGCCTCGAGCAGTACTTC. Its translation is CASSFPSLEQYF.

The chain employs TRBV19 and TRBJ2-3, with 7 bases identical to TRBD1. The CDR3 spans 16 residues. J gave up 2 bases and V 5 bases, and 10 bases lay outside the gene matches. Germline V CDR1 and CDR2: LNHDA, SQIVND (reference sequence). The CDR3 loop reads CASSPAGTAPTDTQYF. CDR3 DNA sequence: TGTGCCAGTAGTCCGGCCGGGACAGCTCCCACAGATACGCAGTATTTT.

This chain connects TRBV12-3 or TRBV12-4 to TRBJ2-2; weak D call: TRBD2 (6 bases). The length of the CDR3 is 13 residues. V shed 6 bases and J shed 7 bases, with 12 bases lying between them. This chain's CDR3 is CASRPLGGGELFF. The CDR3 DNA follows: TGTGCCAGCAGACCCTTGGGGGGCGGGGAGCTGTTTTTT.

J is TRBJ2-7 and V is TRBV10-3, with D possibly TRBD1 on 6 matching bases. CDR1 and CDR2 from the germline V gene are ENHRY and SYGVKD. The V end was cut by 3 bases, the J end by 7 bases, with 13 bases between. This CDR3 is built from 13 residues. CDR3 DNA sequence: TGTGCCATCAGTGAAAACAGGGAAGGAGAGCAGTACTTC. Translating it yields CAISENREGEQYF.

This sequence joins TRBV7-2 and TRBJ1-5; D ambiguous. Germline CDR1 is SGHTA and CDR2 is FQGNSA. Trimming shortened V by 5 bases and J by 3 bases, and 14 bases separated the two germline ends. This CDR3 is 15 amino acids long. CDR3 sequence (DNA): TGTGCCAGCAGCGCCTGGGCAGCGGACAATCAGCCCCAGCATTTT. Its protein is CASSAWAADNQPQHF.

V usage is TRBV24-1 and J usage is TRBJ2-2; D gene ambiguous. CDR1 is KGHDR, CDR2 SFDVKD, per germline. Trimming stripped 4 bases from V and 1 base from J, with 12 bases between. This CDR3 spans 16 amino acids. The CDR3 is CATSDPRRQNTGELFF. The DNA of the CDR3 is TGTGCCACCAGTGACCCCAGGCGACAGAACACCGGGGAGCTGTTTTTT.

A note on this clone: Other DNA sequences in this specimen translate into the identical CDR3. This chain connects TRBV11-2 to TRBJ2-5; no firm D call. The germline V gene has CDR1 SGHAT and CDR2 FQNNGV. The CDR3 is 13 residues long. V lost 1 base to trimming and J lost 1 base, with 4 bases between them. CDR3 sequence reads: CASSLAVQETQYF. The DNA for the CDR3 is TGTGCCAGCAGCTTAGCTGTCCAAGAGACCCAGTACTTC. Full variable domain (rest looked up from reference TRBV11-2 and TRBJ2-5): EAGVAQSPRYKIIEKRQSVAFWCNPISGHATLYWYQQILGQGPKLLIQFQNNGVVDDSQLPKDRFSAERLKGVDSTLKIQPAKLEDSAVYLCASSLAVQETQYFGPGTRLLVL.

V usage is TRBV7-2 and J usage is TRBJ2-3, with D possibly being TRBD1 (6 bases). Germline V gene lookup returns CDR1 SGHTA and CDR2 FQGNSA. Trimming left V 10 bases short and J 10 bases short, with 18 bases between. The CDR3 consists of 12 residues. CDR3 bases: TGTGCCAACCGCGGAAAGGGGGAAGCGCAGTATTTT. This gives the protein CANRGKGEAQYF.

The CDR3 region is CASSHHSGTEDTEAFF. The CDR3 DNA is TGTGCCAGCAGCCACCACTCCGGGACAGAAGACACTGAAGCTTTCTTT. This chain links TRBV3-1 (or the pseudogene TRBV3-2) with TRBJ1-1; 7 bases are a match to TRBD1. Germline V lookup: CDR1 LGHDT, CDR2 YNNKEL (reference sequence). The CDR3 has 16 residues. The J segment lost 3 bases and the V segment lost 3 bases, leaving 10 bases of the junction unmatched.

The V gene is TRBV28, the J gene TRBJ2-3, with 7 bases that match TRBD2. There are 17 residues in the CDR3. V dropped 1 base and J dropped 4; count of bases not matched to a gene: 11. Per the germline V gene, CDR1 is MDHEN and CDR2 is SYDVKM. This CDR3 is CASSLSGFGRPPDTQYF. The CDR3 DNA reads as TGTGCCAGCAGTTTATCAGGTTTCGGGAGGCCCCCAGATACGCAGTATTTT.

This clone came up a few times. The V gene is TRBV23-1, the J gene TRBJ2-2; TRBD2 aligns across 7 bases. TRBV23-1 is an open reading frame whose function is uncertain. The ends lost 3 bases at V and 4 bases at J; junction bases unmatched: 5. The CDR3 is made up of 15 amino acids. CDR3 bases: TGCGCCAGCAGTCATATGTGCGGGGGCACCGGGGAGCTGTTTTTT. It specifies CASSHMCGGTGELFF.

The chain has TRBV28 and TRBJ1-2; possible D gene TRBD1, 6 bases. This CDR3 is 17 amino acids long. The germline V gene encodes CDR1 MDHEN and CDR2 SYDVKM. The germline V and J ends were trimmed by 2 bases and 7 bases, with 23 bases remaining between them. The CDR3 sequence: CASSLAGLGGGFFGYTF. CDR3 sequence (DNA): TGTGCCAGCAGTTTAGCCGGCCTTGGGGGGGGCTTTTTTGGCTACACCTTC.